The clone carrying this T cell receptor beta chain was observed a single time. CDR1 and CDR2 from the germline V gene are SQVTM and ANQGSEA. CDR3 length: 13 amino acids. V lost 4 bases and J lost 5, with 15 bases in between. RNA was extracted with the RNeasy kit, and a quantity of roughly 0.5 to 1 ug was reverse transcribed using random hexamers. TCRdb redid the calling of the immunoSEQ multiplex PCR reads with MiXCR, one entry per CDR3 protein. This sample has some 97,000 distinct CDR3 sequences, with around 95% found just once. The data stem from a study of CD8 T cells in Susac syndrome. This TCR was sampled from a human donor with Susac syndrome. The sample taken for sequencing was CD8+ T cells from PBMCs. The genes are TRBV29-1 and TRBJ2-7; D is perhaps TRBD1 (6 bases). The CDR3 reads CSVGKGTTNEQYF. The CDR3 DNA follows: TGCAGCGTTGGGAAAGGGACAACCAACGAGCAGTACTTC.